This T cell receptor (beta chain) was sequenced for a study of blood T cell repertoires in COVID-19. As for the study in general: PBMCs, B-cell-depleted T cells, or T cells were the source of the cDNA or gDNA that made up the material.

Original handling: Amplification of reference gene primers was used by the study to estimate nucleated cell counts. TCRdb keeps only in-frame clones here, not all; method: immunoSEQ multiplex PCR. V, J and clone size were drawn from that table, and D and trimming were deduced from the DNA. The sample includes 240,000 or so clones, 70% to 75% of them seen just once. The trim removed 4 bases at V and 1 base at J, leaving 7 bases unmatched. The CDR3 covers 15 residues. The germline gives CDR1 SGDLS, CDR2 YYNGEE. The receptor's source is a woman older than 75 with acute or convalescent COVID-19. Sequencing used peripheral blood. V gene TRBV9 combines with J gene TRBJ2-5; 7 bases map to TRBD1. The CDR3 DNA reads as TGTGCCAGCAGCCCGAGGGGGCAGACCCAAGAGACCCAGTACTTC. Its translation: CASSPRGQTQETQYF.